The next 2 T cell receptor beta chains were all read from a single sample in a study of CD8 T cells in ankylosing spondylitis (dated by TCRdb to about 2017). Libraries were built with 5' RACE. The sequencer listed for this sample is Illumina HiSeq 2500. Using fastp trimming at Q25 and MiXCR clonotype assembly, TCRdb reanalyzed the public sequencing data and kept in-frame beta chains. Each CDR3 protein gets just one entry, which takes the most common genes and DNA from the rows behind it. The sample has under 250,000 distinct CDR3 sequences on record, about 10% of them singletons. 6% to 8% of the sample is taken by the ten largest. The sample consisted of blood, either unsorted or a sorted T cell fraction (not recorded which). The receptors here all came from a male donor with ankylosing spondylitis or in good health (not recorded which).

This clonotype was observed many times. The rearrangement joins TRBV12-3 or TRBV12-4 to TRBJ2-7, with TRBD1 as a possible D gene (7 bases). The CDR3 sequence is 14 residues long. The ends were cut back, 6 bases at V and 5 bases at J, with 17 bases in the middle. The CDR3, as DNA: TGTGCCAGCAGCAGGGGGGAAAGAAGGAACGAGCAGTACTTC. Translated: CASSRGERRNEQYF.

This clonotype was counted a few times. The chain recombines TRBV7-2 with TRBJ2-5; 8 bases match TRBD2. CDR1 is SGHTA and CDR2 is FQGNSA in the germline V gene. CDR3 length: 16 residues. Germline trimming cut 4 bases from V and 9 bases from J; bases unmatched to any gene: 16. The CDR3 DNA follows: TGTGCCAGCAGCTCCCGCGGAGCGGGAGCTTCGTTGGCCCAGTACTTC. Amino acid sequence: CASSSRGAGASLAQYF.